These T cell receptor beta chains were read from a single sample in a study of T cell clonotyping in hematopoietic cell transplantation. Profiling relied on immunoSEQ multiplex PCR, and the TCRdb table lists in-frame clones only, not all of them. The sample shows approximately 9,300 clones, around 80% of them seen only once. This specimen consisted of PBMCs, obtained at the time of graft-versus-host disease after allogeneic stem cell transplant. The receptors originated from a male patient between 55 and 70 years old who had an allogeneic stem cell transplant from an unrelated donor, so the T cells may come from the graft donor. Some clones in this sample may be carry-over from other donors' samples. Each CDR3 is given with its conserved first and last residue. The order of the fields is clone size, D gene, J gene, V gene, CDR3 protein, CDR3 DNA. The D gene is left open where the match is weak. Rows give clone size only sometimes, using once, few, many, or a class for an expanded clone.

>once|NA|TRBJ1-6|TRBV28
CASSWGPVGPLHF
TGTGCCAGCAGTTGGGGGCCCGTGGGACCCCTCCACTTT
>NA|NA|TRBJ1-1|TRBV5-5
CASSFTGTEAFF
TGTGCCAGCAGCTTCACAGGCACTGAAGCTTTCTTT
>NA|TRBD2|TRBJ2-7|TRBV4-2
CASSQLLAGGRPEQYF
TGTGCCAGCAGCCAATTACTAGCGGGGGGGCGTCCCGAGCAGTACTTC
>NA|NA|TRBJ2-7|TRBV27
CASSPRQKMAGYEQYF
TGTGCCAGCAGTCCAAGACAGAAAATGGCGGGCTACGAGCAGTACTTC
>NA|NA|TRBJ2-3|TRBV6-4
CASSPTGPPDTQYF
TGTGCCAGCAGCCCGACAGGCCCTCCAGATACGCAGTATTTT
>few|NA|TRBJ1-2|TRBV5-1
CASSGGVAYGYTF
TGCGCCAGCAGCGGGGGAGTTGCCTATGGCTACACCTTC
>once|TRBD1|TRBJ1-1|TRBV4-1
CASSQPEQGTEAFF
TGCGCCAGCAGCCAACCCGAACAGGGGACTGAAGCTTTCTTT
>NA|NA|TRBJ1-3|TRBV6-5
CASSSQSSGNTIYF
TGTGCCAGCAGTTCTCAGAGCTCTGGAAACACCATATATTTT
>NA|NA|TRBJ2-3|TRBV9
CASSVVGDTQYF
TGTGCCAGCAGCGTAGTGGGGGATACGCAGTATTTT
>NA|NA|TRBJ1-5|TRBV2
CASSEPENQPQHF
TGTGCCAGCAGTGAACCAGAAAATCAGCCCCAGCATTTT